This TCR beta chain was captured by sequencing in a study of control samples from healthy donors and cancer patients (dated by TCRdb to about 2020). Receptors were amplified or captured by the immunoSEQ multiplex PCR assay. The table was pulled from immuneACCESS by TCRdb, which kept in-frame rearrangements only. Such tables lose some clones; where checked, under half of the loss comes from unresolved V genes, and the rest has no known cause. This sample holds approximately 46,000 clones; just over 90% were observed only once. Together, the top ten hold 0.65% to 0.9% of the sample. The CDR3 has 11 amino acids, counting the end cysteine and phenylalanine. Only the CDR3 DNA stays, 33 bases, in frame from base 1. V sheds 1 base and J sheds 6 bases, leaving 1 base between their ends. The germline V gene (reference sequence) provides CDR1 LGHDT and CDR2 YNNKEL. Notes on this clone: Its antigen is currently not known. The input lacks base qualities; no much larger clone sits a single base away.

Sequencing was done on a sample of PBMCs. The rearranged segments are TRBV3-1 (or the pseudogene TRBV3-2) and TRBJ2-4, with the D gene call left open. The TCR was taken from a man aged 30 to 45 with colorectal cancer. The CDR3 reads as follows: CASSQANIQYF. The nucleotides are TGTGCCAGCAGCCAAGCAAACATTCAGTACTTC.